The 15 T cell receptor beta chains presented below share a single source sample, sequenced in a study of post-analysis software for immune sequencing data. Findings of the study overall: Patients showed TRBV5-6, TRBV5-1 and TRBV20-1 among about five TRBV segments more frequent than in controls.

Their antigen targets remain unknown. Unique-molecular-identifier-tagged TCR beta cDNA libraries were used. TCRdb passed the PCR reads through MiXCR, listing each CDR3 protein once. The sample contains 380,000 or so distinct CDR3 sequences, less than 40% of which appear only once. Sequenced input: blood. These receptors were taken from a girl between 10 and 17 years old with multiple sclerosis.

This clonotype was observed at least ten times. The chain links TRBV5-1 to TRBJ1-6; D is perhaps TRBD1 (5 bases). The CDR3 is 16 residues long. In germline, CDR1 is SGHRS, CDR2 YFSETQ. Trimming took off 4 bases at V and 9 bases at J, with 20 bases between the two ends. The CDR3 bases are TGCGCCAGCAGCCTGATCCAGGGCAGGGAAGGTTCACCCCTCCACTTT. It yields the protein CASSLIQGREGSPLHF. The whole variable domain, remainder taken from reference TRBV5-1 and TRBJ1-6, is KAGVTQTPRYLIKTRGQQVTLSCSPISGHRSVSWYQQTPGQGLQFLFEYFSETQRNKGNFPGRFSGRQFSNSRSEMNVSTLELGDSALYLCASSLIQGREGSPLHFGNGTRLTVT.

The V call is TRBV6-2 or TRBV6-3, the J call TRBJ2-7; weak D call: TRBD1 (6 bases). Deletions cut 2 bases from V and 6 bases from J, with 11 bases between. The germline gives CDR1 MNHEY, CDR2 SVGEGT. This CDR3 is 13 amino acids long. In DNA, the CDR3 is TGTGCCAGCAGTTACAACAGGGCCTCCGAGCAGTACTTC. It encodes CASSYNRASEQYF.

The chain links TRBV28 to TRBJ1-5; 9 positions agree with TRBD1. CDR3 length equals 16 residues. Germline V gives CDR1 MDHEN, CDR2 SYDVKM. After removal of 4 bases from V and 6 bases from J, the junction contained 10 bases not matched to a gene. CDR3 loop: CASSSGGTGRIQPQHF. For the CDR3, the DNA is TGTGCCAGCAGTTCGGGCGGGACAGGGAGGATTCAGCCCCAGCATTTT.

The chain combines TRBV6-1 with TRBJ2-5; TRBD2 agrees at 10 bases. The CDR3 contains 16 residues. Germline assignment: CDR1 MNHNS and CDR2 SASEGT. Trimming took 3 bases from V and 5 from J; bases not matched to a gene: 9. This CDR3 reads CASSEMVTSGVETQYF. In DNA form, the CDR3 reads TGTGCCAGCAGTGAGATGGTAACTAGCGGGGTTGAGACCCAGTACTTC.

This chain links TRBV12-3 or TRBV12-4 with TRBJ1-4, with D tentatively TRBD1 (5 bases). The V end was cut by 1 base, the J end by 11 bases, with 8 bases between. The CDR3 runs 12 residues. CDR3 DNA sequence: TGTGCCAGCAGTTTAGTGCAGGGTAAACTGTTTTTT. Protein: CASSLVQGKLFF.

As for this clonotype: One end of the junction fails to match germline, which may point to a read error. The chain uses TRBV10-2 and TRBJ2-1; 9 bases are shared with TRBD2. The CDR3 sequence is 15 residues long. Germline V lookup: CDR1 WSHSY, CDR2 SAAADI. Here the CDR3 DNA reads TGTGCCAGCAGCGTCTGGGCGGGAGGGGACAATGAGCAGTTCTTC. This sequence encodes CASSVWAGGDNEQFF.

The chain combines TRBV11-2 with TRBJ2-6; 8 positions agree with TRBD1. The germline V gene encodes CDR1 SGHAT and CDR2 FQNNGV. The CDR3 length is 18 residues. J was trimmed by 4 bases and V by 4 bases; bases with no gene match: 12. CDR3 amino acids: CASSSIRDRTAGANVLTF. The CDR3 nucleotides are TGTGCCAGCAGCTCTATCCGGGACAGGACTGCAGGGGCCAACGTCCTGACTTTC.

The rearrangement uses TRBV5-6 and TRBJ1-2, with 8 bases lining up with TRBD1. From germline, CDR1 is SGHDT and CDR2 YYEEEE. The ends lost 5 bases at V and 4 bases at J; junction bases unmatched: 19. This CDR3 is built from 18 residues. The DNA of the CDR3 is TGTGCCAGCAGAGCGGCGGGAGAAGGTCTCGGACAGGGCTATGGCTACACCTTC. It yields the protein CASRAAGEGLGQGYGYTF.

Note on this clonotype: A read error may produce the germline difference seen at one junction end. J is TRBJ1-5 and V is TRBV4-1; unclear D gene. This CDR3 has 18 amino acids. The V gene's germline CDR1 is MGHRA and CDR2 YSYEKL. The CDR3 protein is CSSSQGILAFSPNQPQHF. The CDR3 DNA reads as TGCTCCAGCAGCCAAGGAATTCTGGCCTTCAGTCCCAATCAGCCCCAGCATTTT.

This chain connects TRBV12-3 or TRBV12-4 to TRBJ1-1; no reliable D call. There are 13 residues in the CDR3. V was clipped by 5 bases and J by 4 bases, with 11 bases between them. CDR3 DNA: TGTGCCAGCAGTCTCCTGGAAGGCACTGAAGCTTTCTTT. This encodes CASSLLEGTEAFF.

V and J are TRBV3-1 and TRBJ1-5; D perhaps matches TRBD1 (5 bases). Germline values: CDR1 LGHDT, CDR2 YNNKEL (reference sequence). V shed 5 bases and J shed 0 bases, with 11 bases lying between them. The CDR3 contains 15 residues. For the CDR3, the DNA is TGTGCCAGCAGCGGACCGGGGCTTAGCAATCAGCCCCAGCATTTT. Translated: CASSGPGLSNQPQHF.

The chain combines TRBV10-3 with TRBJ1-5, with unresolved D. Germline values: CDR1 ENHRY, CDR2 SYGVKD. The CDR3 length is 14 residues. The ends were cut back, 3 bases at V and 0 bases at J, with 6 bases in the middle. The CDR3 DNA is TGTGCCATCAGTGATGAGGATAGCAATCAGCCCCAGCATTTT. This encodes CAISDEDSNQPQHF.

The rearrangement links TRBV7-6 to TRBJ2-7, with 8 nucleotides matching TRBD2. This CDR3 has 17 residues. J was trimmed by 0 bases and V by 5 bases; bases with no gene match: 12. Germline V gene sequence: CDR1 SGHVS, CDR2 FNYEAQ. The CDR3 spells CASSPGTLAVSSYEQYF. CDR3 coding DNA: TGTGCCAGCAGCCCTGGAACACTAGCGGTGAGCTCCTACGAGCAGTACTTC.

The rearrangement uses TRBV20-1 and TRBJ1-2; TRBD1 agrees at 7 bases. Germline lookup yields CDR1 DFQATT and CDR2 SNEGSKA (reference sequence). V trimming: 5 bases; J trimming: 4 bases; junction bases outside the gene matches: 7. This CDR3 region has 13 residues. The CDR3 sequence is CSAPATGFYGYTF. The CDR3 region has the DNA TGCAGTGCTCCGGCGACAGGGTTCTATGGCTACACCTTC.

The chain uses TRBV5-8 and TRBJ1-1; TRBD1 is a possible D gene (5 bases). The germline V and J ends were trimmed by 0 bases and 1 base, with 7 bases remaining between them. The CDR3 loop spans 14 amino acids. Germline V gives CDR1 SGHTS, CDR2 YDEGEE. Written as DNA, the CDR3 is TGTGCCAGCAGCTTGGGACAGCGGAACACTGAAGCTTTCTTT. Its translation is CASSLGQRNTEAFF.